The 19 T cell receptor beta chains below were found in one sample sequenced in a study of blood T cell repertoires in COVID-19. Sequencing was performed with immunoSEQ multiplex PCR; in TCRdb, only in-frame clones are kept and a portion is missing. The sample includes some 300,000 clones, just under 90% of them seen just once. The sequenced sample was PBMCs or T cells enriched from blood (not recorded which). The receptors here all came from a woman between 45 and 65 years old who had been exposed to COVID-19.

The chain couples TRBV7-9 to TRBJ2-7; 10 positions agree with TRBD1. With V trimmed by 5 bases and J by 2 bases, 9 bases remained unmatched. The V gene's germline CDR1 is SEHNR and CDR2 FQNEAQ (reference sequence). The CDR3 contains 16 residues. CDR3 DNA: TGTGCCAGCAGCGCCCGACAGGGGGCATACACCTACGAGCAGTACTTC. Residues: CASSARQGAYTYEQYF.

V gene TRBV5-5 combines with J gene TRBJ2-5; 9 bases are a match to TRBD1. The V and J ends lost 1 base and 2 bases, in that order; junction bases with no gene match: 6. Germline V gene data show CDR1 as SGHKS and CDR2 as YYEKEE (reference sequence). The CDR3 covers 16 residues. The chain's CDR3 is CASSLWDRVRQETQYF. CDR3 bases: TGTGCCAGCAGCTTGTGGGACAGGGTACGGCAAGAGACCCAGTACTTC.

J is TRBJ1-2 and V is TRBV28; perhaps TRBD1 as D (5 bases). V dropped 4 bases and J dropped 8 bases, with 17 bases sitting between them. The CDR3 has 14 residues. Germline CDR1 is MDHEN and CDR2 is SYDVKM. CDR3 sequence (DNA): TGTGCCAGCAGTTACGGGGACGTCGGGGGAGGCTACACCTTC. Protein sequence: CASSYGDVGGGYTF.

The chain combines TRBV6-5 with TRBJ2-1; 8 bases line up with TRBD2. From germline, CDR1 is MNHEY and CDR2 SVGAGI. V was pared by 6 bases and J by 3 bases, with 4 bases of the junction left unmatched. The CDR3 is made up of 14 amino acids. The DNA of the CDR3 is TGTGCCAGCAGAGGGACTAGTCTCTACAATGAGCAGTTCTTC. Amino acid sequence: CASRGTSLYNEQFF.

V usage is TRBV5-4 and J usage is TRBJ1-1; maybe TRBD1 (6 bases). Looked up from germline, CDR1 is SGHNT and CDR2 is YYREEE (reference sequence). With 4 bases removed from V and 4 bases from J, the gap between germline ends came to 11 bases. The CDR3 loop spans 13 amino acids. In DNA, the CDR3 is TGTGCCAGCAGCAGGGACACGACCACTGAAGCTTTCTTT. Encoded protein: CASSRDTTTEAFF.

This clone was detected only once. The chain is built from TRBV15 and TRBJ2-1; 10 nucleotides agree with TRBD1. J was trimmed by 8 bases and V by 0 bases; bases with no gene match: 7. The CDR3 extends over 16 amino acids. Germline V gene data show CDR1 as LNHNV and CDR2 as YYDKDF (reference sequence). The CDR3 bases are TGTGCCACCAGCAGAGATTTAGGGACAGGGGAACATGAGCAGTTCTTC. Amino acids: CATSRDLGTGEHEQFF. Full variable domain (missing parts from reference TRBV15 and TRBJ2-1): DAMVIQNPRYQVTQFGKPVTLSCSQTLNHNVMYWYQQKSSQAPKLLFHYYDKDFNNEADTPDNFQSRRPNTSFCFLDIRSPGLGDTAMYLCATSRDLGTGEHEQFFGPGTRLTVL.

V and J are TRBV19 and TRBJ2-2; D is unresolved. Germline loops: CDR1 LNHDA, CDR2 SQIVND (reference sequence). This CDR3 has 14 amino acids. Trimming removed 7 bases from V and 2 bases from J, with 11 bases in between. The CDR3 nucleotides are TGTGCCAGTAAGTCACAGATTAACACCGGGGAGCTGTTTTTT. This translates into CASKSQINTGELFF.

V is TRBV6-1 and J is TRBJ2-2, with D possibly TRBD2 on 5 matching bases. The germline V gene encodes CDR1 MNHNS and CDR2 SASEGT. The CDR3 is 16 amino acids. V was trimmed by 4 bases and J by 5 bases, leaving 17 bases between them. The CDR3 nucleotides read TGTGCCAGCAGTGCCCCTTTATTCGGGGTTACCGGGGAGCTGTTTTTT. The encoded protein is CASSAPLFGVTGELFF.

V gene TRBV7-8 combines with J gene TRBJ1-5; D not resolved. V was pared by 5 bases and J by 6 bases, with 17 bases between. The CDR3 is made up of 15 amino acids. Germline CDR1 reads SGHVS; CDR2 reads FQNEAQ. The CDR3 DNA reads as TGTGCCAGCAGCCCATGGGAGGAGGACCGTCAGCCCCAGCATTTT. Its translation is CASSPWEEDRQPQHF.

The chain is built from TRBV5-5 and TRBJ1-1; D gene ambiguous. The V gene's germline CDR1 is SGHKS and CDR2 YYEKEE (reference sequence). The CDR3 loop spans 13 amino acids. V gave up 2 bases and J gave up 5 bases, with 10 bases separating them. CDR3 sequence reads: CASSFQSSTEAFF. The CDR3 DNA is TGTGCCAGCAGCTTCCAAAGCTCAACTGAAGCTTTCTTT.

The V call is TRBV5-1, the J call TRBJ2-7; TRBD1 aligns across 9 bases. The ends lost 3 bases at V and 3 bases at J; junction bases unmatched: 1. This CDR3 region has 13 residues. Germline values: CDR1 SGHRS, CDR2 YFSETQ. CDR3 in amino acids: CASSWTGVYEQYF. CDR3 DNA sequence: TGCGCCAGCAGCTGGACAGGGGTCTACGAGCAGTACTTC. Complete variable domain (other parts from reference TRBV5-1 and TRBJ2-7): KAGVTQTPRYLIKTRGQQVTLSCSPISGHRSVSWYQQTPGQGLQFLFEYFSETQRNKGNFPGRFSGRQFSNSRSEMNVSTLELGDSALYLCASSWTGVYEQYFGPGTRLTVT.

In its sample, this clone was seen once. The V call is TRBV6-5, the J call TRBJ1-3; D unclear. Between the trimmed V and J ends, which lost 7 bases and 0 bases, there was a span of 4 bases. There are 12 residues in the CDR3. The germline V gene encodes CDR1 MNHEY and CDR2 SVGAGI. The CDR3 nucleotides read TGTGCCAGCACGAGCTCTGGAAACACCATATATTTT. It yields the protein CASTSSGNTIYF.

The CDR3 region is CASSEDQGAGTEAFF. In DNA, the CDR3 is TGTGCCAGTAGTGAAGATCAGGGGGCAGGCACTGAAGCTTTCTTT. The J gene is TRBJ1-1, the V gene TRBV19, with 8 bases identical to TRBD1. With V trimmed by 5 bases and J by 4 bases, 9 bases remained unmatched. The V gene's germline CDR1 is LNHDA and CDR2 SQIVND (reference sequence). The CDR3 sequence is 15 residues long.

The gene calls are TRBV5-1 and TRBJ1-4, with 11 bases lining up with TRBD1. The ends lost 4 bases at V and 6 bases at J; junction bases unmatched: 2. The CDR3 spans 14 residues. The germline gives CDR1 SGHRS, CDR2 YFSETQ. The CDR3 region has the DNA TGCGCCAGCAGCAGGGACAGGGGGGATGAAAAACTGTTTTTT. Its protein product is CASSRDRGDEKLFF.

V and J are TRBV19 and TRBJ2-3; a possible D gene is TRBD2 (6 bases). Germline CDR1 reads LNHDA; CDR2 reads SQIVND (reference sequence). The CDR3 sequence is 13 residues long. Trimming left V 10 bases short and J 3 bases short, with 14 bases between. CDR3 residues: CATRTKGTDTQYF. In DNA, the CDR3 is TGTGCCACCAGGACTAAAGGGACAGATACGCAGTATTTT.

This clone is a singleton in its sample. The chain employs TRBV5-1 and TRBJ2-3; the D gene is possibly TRBD2 (6 bases). CDR3 length equals 15 residues. V was shortened by 0 bases and J by 1 base, with 9 bases between the two germline ends. Germline lookup yields CDR1 SGHRS and CDR2 YFSETQ. CDR3 amino acids: CASSLDGGGTDTQYF. As DNA, the CDR3 is TGCGCCAGCAGCTTGGACGGGGGTGGCACAGATACGCAGTATTTT.

The J gene is TRBJ1-2, the V gene TRBV28; 7 positions agree with TRBD1. The CDR3 loop spans 14 amino acids. Germline V gene data show CDR1 as MDHEN and CDR2 as SYDVKM. Germline trimming cut 3 bases from V and 5 bases from J; bases unmatched to any gene: 6. The DNA for the CDR3 is TGTGCCAGCAGTTTGATCGGGACAGATTATGGCTACACCTTC. Its protein is CASSLIGTDYGYTF.

V gene TRBV10-3 combines with J gene TRBJ1-6; a possible D gene is TRBD1 (6 bases). Per the germline V gene, CDR1 is ENHRY and CDR2 is SYGVKD. V gave up 4 bases and J gave up 5 bases, with 9 bases separating them. The CDR3 extends over 14 amino acids. CDR3 DNA: TGTGCCATCAGTGCAGGGGTAAATAATTCACCCCTCCACTTT. Translated: CAISAGVNNSPLHF.

The chain recombines TRBV2 with TRBJ1-1; 11 bases are a match to TRBD1. The CDR3 extends over 15 amino acids. Germline loops: CDR1 SNHLY, CDR2 FYNNEI. Unmatched junction bases numbered 7, after V lost 5 bases and J lost 5 bases. CDR3 nucleotides: TGTGCCAGCAGTTCCCGGACAGGGGGCCAAACTGAAGCTTTCTTT. This codes for CASSSRTGGQTEAFF.